A single sample gave rise to the 12 T cell receptor beta chains below, sequenced in a study of technical replicates of blood from four donors. The table came from immunoSEQ multiplex PCR; TCRdb's copy has only in-frame clones and leaves some out. The table lists 85,000 to 100,000 clones, 90% to 97% of them singletons. The sample taken for sequencing was T cells isolated from PBMCs. Every receptor here comes from a human donor in good health.

The chain employs TRBV2 and TRBJ2-3, with 9 bases that match TRBD2. V was clipped by 1 base and J by 6 bases; unmatched bases: 11. This CDR3 has 17 amino acids. Per the germline V gene, CDR1 is SNHLY and CDR2 is FYNNEI. The CDR3 coding sequence is TGTGCCAGCAGTGAAGGTCGCCGACTAGCGGCGGGGGATACGCAGTATTTT. As protein: CASSEGRRLAAGDTQYF.

The rearrangement links TRBV11-2 to TRBJ2-7, with TRBD1 identical over 8 bases. Germline V gene data show CDR1 as SGHAT and CDR2 as FQNNGV. Unmatched junction bases numbered 6, after V lost 0 bases and J lost 2 bases. The CDR3 covers 16 residues. The CDR3 protein is CASSLEDRGGTYEQYF. In nucleotides, the CDR3 is TGTGCCAGCAGCTTAGAAGACAGGGGAGGAACCTACGAGCAGTACTTC.

This clone was seen a single time. The rearrangement joins TRBV5-1 to TRBJ2-1, with a possible D match to TRBD2 (5 bases). Trimming removed 4 bases at V and 1 base at J, with 15 bases between. The CDR3 is 16 amino acids. Germline assignment: CDR1 SGHRS and CDR2 YFSETQ. The DNA of the CDR3 is TGCGCCAGCAGCGGCTTGGGCTCGGGGTCCTACAATGAGCAGTTCTTC. Residues: CASSGLGSGSYNEQFF.

This sequence joins TRBV5-1 and TRBJ2-1; 7 positions match TRBD2. CDR3 length equals 16 residues. Germline V CDR1 and CDR2: SGHRS, YFSETQ. V shed 1 base and J 2 bases; nucleotides not matched to a gene: 6. The CDR3 is CASSLRTGGTYNEQFF. As DNA, the CDR3 is TGCGCCAGCAGCTTGAGAACGGGGGGTACCTACAATGAGCAGTTCTTC.

The chain links TRBV28 to TRBJ2-3; 13 bases are shared with TRBD2. The germline gives CDR1 MDHEN, CDR2 SYDVKM. The trim removed 0 bases at V and 5 bases at J, leaving 8 bases unmatched. The CDR3 has 18 amino acids. In nucleotides, the CDR3 is TGTGCCAGCAGTTTATGGAGGACTAGCGGGGGTAGGGGAGATACGCAGTATTTT. This sequence encodes CASSLWRTSGGRGDTQYF.

The J gene is TRBJ2-2, the V gene TRBV4-1; 7 bases match TRBD1. Trimming at V came to 5 bases and at J to 1 base, leaving 4 bases not matched to a gene. The germline gives CDR1 MGHRA, CDR2 YSYEKL. The CDR3 consists of 15 residues. CDR3 DNA sequence: TGCGCCAGCAGCATACAGGGGAGGAACACCGGGGAGCTGTTTTTT. Its translation is CASSIQGRNTGELFF.

DNA of the CDR3: TGTGCCAGCAGCCAGGTAGGGGGAGCCCAGCATTTT. Its translation: CASSQVGGAQHF. The rearrangement uses TRBV5-4 and TRBJ1-5, with a weak D call TRBD1 (6 bases). Per germline, CDR1 SGHNT and CDR2 YYREEE (reference sequence). The length of the CDR3 is 12 residues. Trimming took 4 bases from V and 11 from J, leaving 13 bases between them.

The rearrangement joins TRBV6-6 to TRBJ2-7, with 12 bases fitting TRBD2. The CDR3 is 16 residues long. Germline trimming cut 5 bases from V and 0 bases from J; bases unmatched to any gene: 5. In germline, CDR1 is MNHNY, CDR2 SVGAGI (reference sequence). Here the CDR3 reads CASSLAGGPLSYEQYF. In nucleotides, the CDR3 is TGTGCCAGCAGTCTAGCGGGAGGGCCGCTCTCCTACGAGCAGTACTTC.

V gene TRBV19 combines with J gene TRBJ2-7, with 9 bases aligning to TRBD2. V was clipped by 5 bases and J by 2 bases; unmatched bases: 4. CDR1 is LNHDA and CDR2 is SQIVND in the germline V gene (reference sequence). There are 14 residues in the CDR3. CDR3 nucleotide sequence: TGTGCCAGTAGTGGTCTAGCGGGGACCTACGAGCAGTACTTC. It translates to CASSGLAGTYEQYF.

This chain's CDR3 is CASIFVNTIYF. CDR3 bases: TGTGCCAGCATATTCGTAAACACCATATATTTT. The rearrangement uses TRBV6-5 and TRBJ1-3, with D unclear. CDR3 length: 11 amino acids. CDR1 is MNHEY and CDR2 is SVGAGI in the germline V gene. Trimming pared 7 bases from V and 6 bases from J, leaving 7 bases between.

The rearrangement uses TRBV7-2 and TRBJ1-3; no firm D call. The CDR3 runs 17 residues. From germline, CDR1 is SGHTA and CDR2 FQGNSA. Trimming stripped 5 bases from V and 4 bases from J, with 21 bases between. The CDR3 nucleotides are TGTGCCAGCAGCCCCCTAGGTCCCCTGTACGGCGGAAACACCATATATTTT. Translated: CASSPLGPLYGGNTIYF.

This chain joins TRBV11-2 and TRBJ2-1; D is possibly TRBD2 (6 bases). V was shortened by 2 bases and J by 10 bases, with 9 bases between the two germline ends. This CDR3 spans 12 amino acids. Germline V gene lookup returns CDR1 SGHAT and CDR2 FQNNGV. The CDR3 region is CASSLNREEQFF. The CDR3 coding sequence is TGTGCCAGCAGCTTAAATCGGGAGGAGCAGTTCTTC. The variable domain in full, with the rest retrieved from reference TRBV11-2 and TRBJ2-1, is EAGVAQSPRYKIIEKRQSVAFWCNPISGHATLYWYQQILGQGPKLLIQFQNNGVVDDSQLPKDRFSAERLKGVDSTLKIQPAKLEDSAVYLCASSLNREEQFFGPGTRLTVL.